The sequence of this T cell receptor (beta chain) was determined in a study of cytomegalovirus exposure and HLA in healthy donors. Turning to the study itself: The 100 to 150 validation repertoires used the same platform as the 650 to 850 first-cohort repertoires, a later analysis reported.

Repertoires were generated with immunoSEQ multiplex PCR, while TCRdb's copy carries only in-frame clones and drops some. This repertoire shows about 67,000 clones, around 94% found once; its top ten account for roughly 0.6%. Of note for this clone: Its antigen remains unknown.

Study-level results: It was 160 or so TCR beta chains that were listed as cytomegalovirus-associated.

V was pared by 5 bases and J by 5 bases, with 24 bases between. Germline V gene sequence: CDR1 MGHRA, CDR2 YSYEKL. The CDR3 contains 17 residues. V is TRBV4-1 and J is TRBJ1-2; D is perhaps TRBD1 (5 bases). The receptor comes from a woman aged 18-30 years in good health and CMV-seronegative. Sequenced input: PBMCs. In nucleotides, the CDR3 is TGCGCCAGCAGCGACACTTACGGGGGGATCAGAATGTATGGCTACACCTTC. As protein: CASSDTYGGIRMYGYTF.